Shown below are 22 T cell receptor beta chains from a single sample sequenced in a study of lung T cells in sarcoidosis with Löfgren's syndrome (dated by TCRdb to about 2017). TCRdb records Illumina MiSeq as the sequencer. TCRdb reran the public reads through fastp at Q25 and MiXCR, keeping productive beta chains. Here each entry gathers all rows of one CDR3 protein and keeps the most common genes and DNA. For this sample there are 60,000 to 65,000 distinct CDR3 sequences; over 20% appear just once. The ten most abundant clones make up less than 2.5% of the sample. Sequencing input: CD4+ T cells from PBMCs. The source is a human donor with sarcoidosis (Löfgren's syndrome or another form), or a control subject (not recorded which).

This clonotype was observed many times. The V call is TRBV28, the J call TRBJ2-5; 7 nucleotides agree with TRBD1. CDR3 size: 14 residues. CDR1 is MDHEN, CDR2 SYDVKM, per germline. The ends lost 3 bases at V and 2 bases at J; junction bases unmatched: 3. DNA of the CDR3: TGTGCCAGCAGTTTTAGGGGGCCGCAAGAGACCCAGTACTTC. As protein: CASSFRGPQETQYF.

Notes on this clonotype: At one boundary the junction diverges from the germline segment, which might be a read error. CDR3 in DNA: TGTGCCAGCAGGGTTACTAGCAATCTGGAGACCCGGTACTTC. This translates into CASRVTSNLETRYF. The rearrangement joins TRBV2 to TRBJ2-5; D possibly corresponds to TRBD2 (6 bases). This CDR3 spans 14 amino acids. Germline CDR1 and CDR2: SNHLY and FYNNEI. Combining the CDR3 with reference TRBV2 and TRBJ2-5 gives the whole variable domain EPEVTQTPSHQVTQMGQEVILRCVPISNHLYFYWYRQILGQKVEFLVSFYNNEISEKSEIFDDQFSVERPDGSNFTLKIRSTKLEDSAMYFCASRVTSNLETRYFGPGTRLLVL.

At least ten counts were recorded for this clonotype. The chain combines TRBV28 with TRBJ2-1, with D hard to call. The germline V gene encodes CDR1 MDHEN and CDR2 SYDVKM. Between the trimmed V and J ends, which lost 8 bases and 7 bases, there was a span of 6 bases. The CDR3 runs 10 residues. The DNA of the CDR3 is TGTGCCAGCGGCGAGAATGAGCAGTTCTTC. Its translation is CASGENEQFF.

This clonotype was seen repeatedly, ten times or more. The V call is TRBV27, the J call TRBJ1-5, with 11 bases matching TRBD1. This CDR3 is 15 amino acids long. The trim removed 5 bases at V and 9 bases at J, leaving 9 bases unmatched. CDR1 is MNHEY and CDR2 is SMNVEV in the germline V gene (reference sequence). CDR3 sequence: CASSLHGTGGRPQHF. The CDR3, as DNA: TGTGCCAGCAGTCTCCACGGGACAGGGGGTAGGCCCCAGCATTTT.

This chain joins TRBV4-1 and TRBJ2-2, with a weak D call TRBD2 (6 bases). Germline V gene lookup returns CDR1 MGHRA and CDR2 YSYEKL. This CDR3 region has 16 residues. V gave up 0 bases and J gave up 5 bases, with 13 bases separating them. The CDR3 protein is CASSQDRGIGTGELFF. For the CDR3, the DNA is TGCGCCAGCAGCCAAGATCGCGGGATCGGTACCGGGGAGCTGTTTTTT.

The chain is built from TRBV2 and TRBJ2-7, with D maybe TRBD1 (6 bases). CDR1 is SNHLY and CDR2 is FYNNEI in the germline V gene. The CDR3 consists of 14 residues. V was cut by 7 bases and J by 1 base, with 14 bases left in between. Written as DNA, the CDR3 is TGTGCCAGCAAGCTCCGGGACACTTCCTACGAGCAGTACGTC. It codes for CASKLRDTSYEQYV.

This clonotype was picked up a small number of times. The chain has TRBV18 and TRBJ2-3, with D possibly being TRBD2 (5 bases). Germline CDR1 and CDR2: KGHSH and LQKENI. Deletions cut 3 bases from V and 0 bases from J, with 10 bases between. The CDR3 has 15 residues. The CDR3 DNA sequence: TGTGCCAGCTCACCCGTCCCGGGAAGCACAGATACGCAGTATTTT. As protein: CASSPVPGSTDTQYF.

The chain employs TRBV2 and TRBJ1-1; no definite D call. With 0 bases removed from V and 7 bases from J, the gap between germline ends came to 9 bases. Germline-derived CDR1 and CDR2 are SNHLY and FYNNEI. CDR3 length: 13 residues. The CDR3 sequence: CASSEAGMNEAFF. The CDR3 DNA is TGTGCCAGCAGTGAAGCCGGGATGAATGAAGCTTTCTTT.

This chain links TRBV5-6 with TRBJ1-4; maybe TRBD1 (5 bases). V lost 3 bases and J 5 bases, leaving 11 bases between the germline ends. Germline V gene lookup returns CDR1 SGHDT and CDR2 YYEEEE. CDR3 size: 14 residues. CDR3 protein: CASSSMAGNEKLFF. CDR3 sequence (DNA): TGTGCCAGCAGCTCCATGGCAGGGAATGAAAAACTGTTTTTT.

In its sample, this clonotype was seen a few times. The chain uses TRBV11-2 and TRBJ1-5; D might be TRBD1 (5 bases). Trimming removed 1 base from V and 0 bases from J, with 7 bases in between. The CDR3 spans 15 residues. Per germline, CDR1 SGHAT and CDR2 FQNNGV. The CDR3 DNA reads TGTGCCAGCAGCTTAGGACAGACTAGCAATCAGCCCCAGCATTTT. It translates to CASSLGQTSNQPQHF.

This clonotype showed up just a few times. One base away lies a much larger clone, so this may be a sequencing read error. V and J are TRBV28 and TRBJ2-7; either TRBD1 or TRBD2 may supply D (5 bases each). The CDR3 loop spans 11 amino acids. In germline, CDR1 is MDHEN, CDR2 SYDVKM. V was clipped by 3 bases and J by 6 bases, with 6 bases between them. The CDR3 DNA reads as TGTGCCAGCAGTTTCGGGGCCGAGCAGTACTTC. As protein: CASSFGAEQYF.

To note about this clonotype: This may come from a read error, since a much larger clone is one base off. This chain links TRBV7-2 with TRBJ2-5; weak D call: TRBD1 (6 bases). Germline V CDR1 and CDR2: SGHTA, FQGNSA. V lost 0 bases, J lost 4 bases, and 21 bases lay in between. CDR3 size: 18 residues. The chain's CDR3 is CASSLAPSGTFRGETQYF. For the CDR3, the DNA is TGTGCCAGCAGCTTAGCTCCGTCAGGGACGTTCAGGGGAGAGACCCAGTACTTC.

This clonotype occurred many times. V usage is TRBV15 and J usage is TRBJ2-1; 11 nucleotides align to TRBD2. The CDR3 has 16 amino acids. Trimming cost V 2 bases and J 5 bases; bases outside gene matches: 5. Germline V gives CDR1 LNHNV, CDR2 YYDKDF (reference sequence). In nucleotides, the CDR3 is TGTGCCACCAGCAGACCCCTAGCGGGAGGCCACAATGAGCAGTTCTTC. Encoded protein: CATSRPLAGGHNEQFF.

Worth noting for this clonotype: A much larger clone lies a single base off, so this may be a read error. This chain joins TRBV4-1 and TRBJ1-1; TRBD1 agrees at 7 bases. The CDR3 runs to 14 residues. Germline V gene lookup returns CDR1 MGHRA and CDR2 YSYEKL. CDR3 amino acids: CAISQGQILTEAFF. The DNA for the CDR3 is TGCGCCATCAGCCAGGGACAGATCCTGACTGAAGCTTTCTTT.

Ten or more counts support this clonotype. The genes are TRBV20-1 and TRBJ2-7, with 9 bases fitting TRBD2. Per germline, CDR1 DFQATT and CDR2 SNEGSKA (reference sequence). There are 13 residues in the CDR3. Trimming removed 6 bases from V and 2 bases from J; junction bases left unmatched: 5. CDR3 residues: CSADSGRAYEQYF. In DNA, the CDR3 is TGCAGTGCCGATAGCGGGAGAGCCTACGAGCAGTACTTC.

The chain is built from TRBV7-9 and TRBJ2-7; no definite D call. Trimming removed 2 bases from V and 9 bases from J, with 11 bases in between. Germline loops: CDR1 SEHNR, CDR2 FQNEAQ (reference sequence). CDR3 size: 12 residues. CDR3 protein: CASSLMVAAQYF. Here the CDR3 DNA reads TGTGCCAGCAGCTTAATGGTAGCTGCGCAGTACTTC.

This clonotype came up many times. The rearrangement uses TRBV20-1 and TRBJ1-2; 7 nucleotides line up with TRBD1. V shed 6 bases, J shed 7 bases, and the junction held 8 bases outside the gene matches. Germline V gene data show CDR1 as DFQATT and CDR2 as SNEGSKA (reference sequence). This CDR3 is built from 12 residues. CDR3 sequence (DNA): TGCAGTGCGCCTCGACAGGGTCCTGGCTACACCTTC. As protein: CSAPRQGPGYTF.

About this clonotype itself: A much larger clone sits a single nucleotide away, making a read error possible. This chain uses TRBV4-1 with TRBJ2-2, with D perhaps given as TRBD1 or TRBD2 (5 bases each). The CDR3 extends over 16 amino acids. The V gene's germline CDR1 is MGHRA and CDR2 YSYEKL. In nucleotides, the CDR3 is TGCGCCAGCAGCCAAGTGGACATGGGATTCACCGGGGATCTGTTTTTT. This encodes CASSQVDMGFTGDLFF.

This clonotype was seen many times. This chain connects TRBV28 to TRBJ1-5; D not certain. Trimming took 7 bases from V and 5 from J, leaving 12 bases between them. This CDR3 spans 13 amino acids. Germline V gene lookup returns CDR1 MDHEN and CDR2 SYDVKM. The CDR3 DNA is TGTGCCAGCACTTCCACAAGGTATCAGCCCCAGCATTTT. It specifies CASTSTRYQPQHF.

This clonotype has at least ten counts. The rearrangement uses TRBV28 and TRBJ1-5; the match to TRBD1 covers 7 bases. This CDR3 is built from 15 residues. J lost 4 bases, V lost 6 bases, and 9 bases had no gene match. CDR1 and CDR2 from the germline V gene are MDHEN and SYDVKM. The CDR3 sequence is CASRMTGKSNQPQHF. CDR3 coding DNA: TGTGCCAGCAGAATGACAGGGAAATCGAATCAGCCCCAGCATTTT.

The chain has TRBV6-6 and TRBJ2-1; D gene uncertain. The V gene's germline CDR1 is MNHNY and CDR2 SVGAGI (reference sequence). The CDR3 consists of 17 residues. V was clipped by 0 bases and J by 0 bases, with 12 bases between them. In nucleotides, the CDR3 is TGTGCCAGCAGTTACTCGCTCTCCTCAAACTCCTACAATGAGCAGTTCTTC. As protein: CASSYSLSSNSYNEQFF.

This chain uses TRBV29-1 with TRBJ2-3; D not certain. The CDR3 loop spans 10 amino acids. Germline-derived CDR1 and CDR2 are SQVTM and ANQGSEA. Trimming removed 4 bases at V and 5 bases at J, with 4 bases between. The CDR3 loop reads CSVGRDTQYF. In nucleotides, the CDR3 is TGCAGCGTTGGGCGAGATACGCAGTATTTT.